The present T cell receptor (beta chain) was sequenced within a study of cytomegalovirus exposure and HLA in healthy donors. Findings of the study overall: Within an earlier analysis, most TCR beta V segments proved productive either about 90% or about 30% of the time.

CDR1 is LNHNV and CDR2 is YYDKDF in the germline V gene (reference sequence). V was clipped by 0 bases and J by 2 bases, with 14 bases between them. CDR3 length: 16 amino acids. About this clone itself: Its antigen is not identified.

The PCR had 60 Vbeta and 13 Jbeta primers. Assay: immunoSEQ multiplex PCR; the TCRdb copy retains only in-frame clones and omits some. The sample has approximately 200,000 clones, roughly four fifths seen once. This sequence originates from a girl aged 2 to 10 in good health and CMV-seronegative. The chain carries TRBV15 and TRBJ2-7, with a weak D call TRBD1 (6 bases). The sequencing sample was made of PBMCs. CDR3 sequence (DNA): TGTGCCACCAGCAGAGAAGGGCAGGGGCGAACCTACGAGCAGTACTTC. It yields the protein CATSREGQGRTYEQYF.